One and the same sample provided the 19 T cell receptor beta chains below, sequenced in a study of cytomegalovirus exposure and HLA in healthy donors. A multiplex PCR was run with 60 Vbeta primers and 13 Jbeta primers. Libraries were prepared by immunoSEQ multiplex PCR; TCRdb keeps only in-frame clonotypes and omits some of them. The sample carries about 130,000 clones, approximately 75% recorded once. Source material: PBMCs. All receptors derive from a man aged 30-40 years in good health and CMV-seronegative.

The chain employs TRBV7-2 and TRBJ2-3; tentative D call: TRBD2 (6 bases). Trimming stripped 5 bases from V and 6 bases from J, with 15 bases between. The CDR3 is made up of 14 amino acids. Germline V gene data show CDR1 as SGHTA and CDR2 as FQGNSA. The DNA for the CDR3 is TGTGCCAGCAGCCGGGGACGGGGGTCGGATACGCAGTATTTT. Protein sequence: CASSRGRGSDTQYF.

Details on this clone: One junction end disagrees with the germline gene, perhaps due to a read error. This chain connects TRBV7-7 to TRBJ2-6, with D maybe TRBD1 (6 bases). CDR1 is SSHAT, CDR2 FNYEAQ, per germline (reference sequence). There are 14 residues in the CDR3. The CDR3 region has the DNA TGTGCTAGCAGCACAGGGCCTGGGGCCAACGTCCTGACTTTC. Protein sequence: CASSTGPGANVLTF.

The rearrangement links TRBV15 to TRBJ1-2, with TRBD1 as a possible D gene (5 bases). V gave up 3 bases and J gave up 8 bases, with 13 bases separating them. Germline V gene data show CDR1 as LNHNV and CDR2 as YYDKDF (reference sequence). The CDR3 is 13 amino acids. This chain's CDR3 is CATSSGGGNGYTF. In DNA, the CDR3 is TGTGCCACCAGCAGTGGGGGGGGAAACGGCTACACCTTC.

This clone was observed a few times. The gene calls are TRBV7-9 and TRBJ2-3, with D maybe TRBD1 (5 bases). Germline V gene data show CDR1 as SEHNR and CDR2 as FQNEAQ (reference sequence). The CDR3 extends over 14 amino acids. Between the trimmed V and J ends, which lost 7 bases and 5 bases, there was a span of 16 bases. The CDR3, as DNA: TGTGCCAGCAATCATGATCAGGGAAGAGATACGCAGTATTTT. It encodes CASNHDQGRDTQYF.

This clone was seen a handful of times. The chain uses TRBV5-1 and TRBJ1-1; 7 nucleotides match TRBD1. J was trimmed by 8 bases and V by 0 bases; bases with no gene match: 7. CDR1 is SGHRS, CDR2 YFSETQ, per germline. The CDR3 is made up of 14 amino acids. CDR3 amino acids: CASSLAGQKMEAFF. CDR3 coding DNA: TGCGCCAGCAGCTTGGCGGGACAGAAGATGGAAGCTTTCTTT.

The chain has TRBV27 and TRBJ2-1; 14 bases line up with TRBD2. V shed 2 bases and J 10 bases; nucleotides not matched to a gene: 7. CDR3 size: 16 residues. Germline lookup yields CDR1 MNHEY and CDR2 SMNVEV (reference sequence). This CDR3 reads CASSLLTSGGAEEQFF. Here the CDR3 DNA reads TGTGCCAGCAGTTTACTGACTAGCGGGGGGGCCGAGGAGCAGTTCTTC.

CDR3 DNA: TGTGCCAGCTCACCACCCACAGGGGGCAGCTCCTATAATTCACCCCTCCACTTT. Its protein is CASSPPTGGSSYNSPLHF. The chain couples TRBV18 to TRBJ1-6; TRBD1 matches at 9 bases. The trim removed 0 bases at V and 0 bases at J, leaving 3 bases unmatched. The germline V gene encodes CDR1 KGHSH and CDR2 LQKENI. The CDR3 totals 18 residues. Full variable domain (rest looked up from reference TRBV18 and TRBJ1-6): NAGVMQNPRHLVRRRGQEARLRCSPMKGHSHVYWYRQLPEEGLKFMVYLQKENIIDESGMPKERFSAEFPKEGPSILRIQQVVRGDSAAYFCASSPPTGGSSYNSPLHFGNGTRLTVT.

This clone was detected only once. V and J are TRBV7-2 and TRBJ1-1, with D possibly being TRBD1 (6 bases). In germline, CDR1 is SGHTA, CDR2 FQGNSA. There are 14 residues in the CDR3. Deletions cut 3 bases from V and 5 bases from J, with 13 bases between. This chain's CDR3 is CASSLGHLRTEAFF. The CDR3 DNA reads TGTGCCAGCAGCTTGGGACATCTTCGGACTGAAGCTTTCTTT.

The chain is built from TRBV19 and TRBJ1-5; TRBD1 matches 8 bases. Germline lookup yields CDR1 LNHDA and CDR2 SQIVND (reference sequence). V gave up 0 bases and J gave up 5 bases; unmatched junction bases: 12. The CDR3 length is 18 residues. In DNA, the CDR3 is TGTGCCAGTAGTATAGATCCGATCTCGGACAGGGAAGATCAGCCCCAGCATTTT. Its translation: CASSIDPISDREDQPQHF.

This clone was counted a single time. The chain has TRBV7-2 and TRBJ2-3, with D perhaps matching TRBD2 (7 bases). The ends were cut back, 5 bases at V and 3 bases at J, with 18 bases in the middle. Germline V gene lookup returns CDR1 SGHTA and CDR2 FQGNSA. This CDR3 has 16 amino acids. As DNA, the CDR3 is TGTGCCAGCAGCCTAAGAGGGGGGGGAACAACAGATACGCAGTATTTT. Translation: CASSLRGGGTTDTQYF.

The CDR3 DNA reads TGTGCCAGCAGTTACTCGAGGCATACCGACGAGCAGTACTTC. Its protein product is CASSYSRHTDEQYF. The gene calls are TRBV6-5 and TRBJ2-7; no clear D gene. This CDR3 region has 14 residues. Trimming pared 0 bases from V and 5 bases from J, leaving 11 bases between. The germline CDR1 and CDR2 sequences are MNHEY and SVGAGI.

This sequence joins TRBV6-5 and TRBJ2-4, with a possible D match to TRBD2 (6 bases). V was pared by 1 base and J by 7 bases, with 11 bases between. CDR1 and CDR2 from the germline V gene are MNHEY and SVGAGI. This CDR3 is 14 amino acids long. In DNA, the CDR3 is TGTGCCAGCAGTTACTTTGCGGGGAGCAACATTCAGTACTTC. Translating it yields CASSYFAGSNIQYF.

The chain couples TRBV7-3 to TRBJ2-2, with 8 bases fitting TRBD1. The V gene's germline CDR1 is SGHTA and CDR2 FQGTGA. The CDR3 has 16 amino acids. With 1 base clipped from V and 0 bases from J, the junction kept 1 base outside the gene matches. The CDR3: CASSLNRGTNTGELFF. The CDR3, as DNA: TGTGCCAGCAGCTTAAACAGGGGGACGAACACCGGGGAGCTGTTTTTT.

The chain joins TRBV5-4 to TRBJ2-6; TRBD1 might be the D (6 bases). CDR3 length: 15 residues. Trimming removed 3 bases at V and 2 bases at J, with 9 bases between. Germline values: CDR1 SGHNT, CDR2 YYREEE (reference sequence). DNA for the CDR3: TGTGCCAGCAGCTCACAGGGTACTGGGGCCAACGTCCTGACTTTC. Translation gives CASSSQGTGANVLTF.

This clone appeared once. Other DNA sequences in this specimen translate into the identical CDR3. The rearrangement joins TRBV7-2 to TRBJ2-3; D is perhaps TRBD2 (6 bases). The CDR3 sequence is 17 residues long. The germline V gene encodes CDR1 SGHTA and CDR2 FQGNSA. V shed 5 bases and J shed 4 bases, with 22 bases lying between them. CDR3 protein: CASSPRPAGPPADTQYF. The CDR3 region has the DNA TGTGCCAGCAGCCCCAGACCTGCGGGGCCCCCCGCAGATACGCAGTATTTT.

V and J are TRBV15 and TRBJ2-5; 10 bases agree with TRBD2. Trimming removed 3 bases from V and 4 bases from J; junction bases left unmatched: 2. The CDR3 covers 14 residues. Looked up from germline, CDR1 is LNHNV and CDR2 is YYDKDF (reference sequence). In DNA, the CDR3 is TGTGCCACCAGCAGGGGACTAGCGCGAGAGACCCAGTACTTC. Amino acids: CATSRGLARETQYF.

Concerning this clone: A junction end diverges from the germline sequence, so it may reflect a read error. This specimen includes other DNA sequences encoding the same CDR3. The V gene is TRBV23-1, the J gene TRBJ1-6; D is perhaps TRBD1 (6 bases). TRBV23-1 is placed among ORFs of uncertain function. This CDR3 is built from 19 residues. The CDR3 DNA sequence: TGCGCCAGCAGTCCTCCTGGGGACACACAGACCTCCTATAATTCCCCCCTCCACTTT. Translating it yields CASSPPGDTQTSYNSPLHF.

The CDR3 coding sequence is TGTGCCTGGAGGCAGGGAGGAGAGACCCAGTACTTC. Translated: CAWRQGGETQYF. V usage is TRBV30 and J usage is TRBJ2-5, with D possibly TRBD2 on 6 matching bases. Trimming stripped 3 bases from V and 4 bases from J, with 9 bases between. The CDR3 length is 12 residues. The germline CDR1 and CDR2 sequences are GTSNPN and SVGIG (reference sequence).

The chain couples TRBV5-1 to TRBJ2-1; the match to TRBD2 covers 13 bases. Per germline, CDR1 SGHRS and CDR2 YFSETQ. This CDR3 is built from 16 residues. J lost 10 bases, V lost 7 bases, and 14 bases had no gene match. CDR3 protein: CASLPTGLAGSREQFF. In DNA form, the CDR3 reads TGCGCCAGCCTACCTACGGGACTAGCGGGGTCTCGAGAGCAGTTCTTC.